Following are 32 T cell receptor beta chains from one sample sequenced in a study of CD4+ T cells in melanoma. TCRdb keeps only in-frame clones here, not all; method: immunoSEQ multiplex PCR. This table has about 10,000 clones, 66% appearing once. The sequenced material came from cells from a culture (not recorded whether cultured in vitro). The receptors stem from a human donor with melanoma.

The CDR3: CASSDGLRGGRHTGELFF. The CDR3 nucleotides read TGTGCCAGCAGTGATGGGCTAAGAGGGGGGCGACACACCGGGGAGCTGTTTTTT. The chain recombines TRBV25-1 with TRBJ2-2; D is tentatively TRBD1 or TRBD2 (6 bases each). Germline lookup yields CDR1 MGHDK and CDR2 SYGVNS. The CDR3 loop spans 18 amino acids. Trimming shortened V by 3 bases and J by 3 bases, and 20 bases separated the two germline ends.

This clone is deemed medium-sized (0.01 to 0.1%). This chain links TRBV2 with TRBJ1-5; TRBD1 agrees at 8 bases. V lost 1 base, J lost 8 bases, and 7 bases stayed unmatched. The CDR3 is made up of 15 amino acids. The germline gives CDR1 SNHLY, CDR2 FYNNEI. CDR3 DNA: TGTGCCAGCAGTGAAGATTCAGGGGGCGCGAAGCCCCAGCATTTT. It is translated as CASSEDSGGAKPQHF.

This chain joins TRBV19 and TRBJ1-4; 11 bases match TRBD1. The CDR3 is 13 residues long. Per the germline V gene, CDR1 is LNHDA and CDR2 is SQIVND (reference sequence). The junction had 3 bases not matched to a gene; V was cut back by 8 bases and J by 7 bases. DNA for the CDR3: TGTGCCAGTGGGGACAGGGGGGGTGAAAAACTGTTTTTT. This codes for CASGDRGGEKLFF. Full variable domain (missing parts from reference TRBV19 and TRBJ1-4): DGGITQSPKYLFRKEGQNVTLSCEQNLNHDAMYWYRQDPGQGLRLIYYSQIVNDFQKGDIAEGYSVSREKKESFPLTVTSAQKNPTAFYLCASGDRGGEKLFFGSGTQLSVL.

The V and J genes are TRBV7-9 and TRBJ2-3; either TRBD1 or TRBD2 may fit D (6 bases each). CDR1 is SEHNR, CDR2 FQNEAQ, per germline (reference sequence). The CDR3 spans 15 residues. The ends were cut back, 3 bases at V and 4 bases at J, with 14 bases in the middle. The CDR3 DNA reads as TGTGCCAGCAGCTTGCAGGGGAGGTCCCCAGATACGCAGTATTTT. Protein: CASSLQGRSPDTQYF.

The chain has TRBV29-1 and TRBJ2-7, with D possibly TRBD2 on 7 matching bases. The CDR3 covers 14 residues. Germline lookup yields CDR1 SQVTM and CDR2 ANQGSEA. V lost 4 bases and J 4 bases, leaving 17 bases between the germline ends. The DNA of the CDR3 is TGCAGCGTTGGGCGGGGGCTCAGCCGGTACGAGCAGTACTTC. Translation: CSVGRGLSRYEQYF.

V gene TRBV6-5 combines with J gene TRBJ2-3; D ambiguous. Germline CDR1 reads MNHEY; CDR2 reads SVGAGI. With 4 bases removed from V and 0 bases from J, the gap between germline ends came to 11 bases. The CDR3 is 15 amino acids. The CDR3 region is CASSWADPSTDTQYF. In DNA, the CDR3 is TGTGCCAGCAGTTGGGCCGACCCGAGCACAGATACGCAGTATTTT.

The V gene is TRBV5-1, the J gene TRBJ1-1; 7 bases line up with TRBD1. CDR1 and CDR2 from the germline V gene are SGHRS and YFSETQ. The CDR3 is made up of 15 amino acids. V shed 4 bases, J shed 2 bases, and the junction held 8 bases outside the gene matches. CDR3 region: CASSLTTGPNTEAFF. For the CDR3, the DNA is TGCGCCAGCAGCCTAACGACAGGGCCCAACACTGAAGCTTTCTTT.

The V and J genes are TRBV7-9 and TRBJ1-2; perhaps TRBD1 as D (6 bases). The germline V gene has CDR1 SEHNR and CDR2 FQNEAQ (reference sequence). The CDR3 loop spans 16 amino acids. The V and J ends lost 5 bases and 6 bases respectively, with 22 bases between them. The CDR3 spells CASSQDIRDTRHGYTF. The CDR3 DNA reads as TGTGCCAGCAGCCAAGATATCCGGGACACACGTCATGGCTACACCTTC.

This clone has only a few counts. J is TRBJ2-2 and V is TRBV5-1; D is ambiguous. Germline V lookup: CDR1 SGHRS, CDR2 YFSETQ. The ends were cut back, 0 bases at V and 5 bases at J, with 11 bases in the middle. This CDR3 contains 15 residues. CDR3 amino acids: CASSLDAGGTGELFF. CDR3 nucleotide sequence: TGCGCCAGCAGCTTGGATGCTGGTGGAACCGGGGAGCTGTTTTTT.

CDR3 sequence: CASSLAGPREETQYF. The CDR3 DNA reads as TGTGCCAGCAGCTTGGCGGGACCGAGGGAAGAGACCCAGTACTTC. The chain links TRBV5-6 to TRBJ2-5; D assignment may be TRBD1 or TRBD2 (5 bases each). The CDR3 runs 15 residues. Deletions cut 0 bases from V and 3 bases from J, with 12 bases between. CDR1 SGHDT and CDR2 YYEEEE come from the germline V gene.

The chain couples TRBV19 to TRBJ1-5, with D unclear. The CDR3 covers 13 residues. Trimming removed 3 bases from V and 1 base from J, with 4 bases in between. CDR1 is LNHDA, CDR2 SQIVND, per germline (reference sequence). The CDR3 reads CASSMGSNQPQHF. The CDR3 nucleotides read TGTGCCAGTAGTATGGGCAGCAATCAGCCCCAGCATTTT.

This clone was detected only a few times. V gene TRBV4-1 combines with J gene TRBJ1-4; no reliable D call. Germline CDR1 MGHRA, CDR2 YSYEKL. V shed 4 bases and J shed 8 bases, with 14 bases lying between them. The CDR3 length is 14 residues. For the CDR3, the DNA is TGCGCCAGCAGCCCCGGACTCCGAAAGGAAAAACTGTTTTTT. Residues: CASSPGLRKEKLFF.

The chain uses TRBV7-3 and TRBJ2-6, with D tentatively TRBD1 (6 bases). CDR3 length equals 15 residues. The germline V gene encodes CDR1 SGHTA and CDR2 FQGTGA. V was pared by 5 bases and J by 0 bases, with 8 bases between. This CDR3 is CASSMGASGANVLTF. The CDR3 DNA follows: TGTGCCAGCAGCATGGGGGCCTCTGGGGCCAACGTCCTGACTTTC.

This chain uses TRBV5-1 with TRBJ1-2, with 7 positions matching TRBD1. Trimming took 4 bases from V and 0 from J; bases not matched to a gene: 3. The V gene's germline CDR1 is SGHRS and CDR2 YFSETQ. The CDR3 consists of 14 residues. CDR3 loop: CASSMDRTNYGYTF. The CDR3 coding sequence is TGCGCCAGCAGCATGGACAGGACTAACTATGGCTACACCTTC.

This chain uses TRBV10-3 with TRBJ1-3, with TRBD1 matching 7 bases. The CDR3 loop spans 14 amino acids. J was trimmed by 0 bases and V by 11 bases; bases with no gene match: 7. Germline V gene sequence: CDR1 ENHRY, CDR2 SYGVKD. The CDR3 DNA is TGTGCCTCGGGACAGACGTACTCTGGAAACACCATATATTTT. It is translated as CASGQTYSGNTIYF.

The chain recombines TRBV6-5 with TRBJ2-2; 8 bases match TRBD2. This CDR3 spans 16 amino acids. V was clipped by 2 bases and J by 6 bases; unmatched bases: 8. In germline, CDR1 is MNHEY, CDR2 SVGAGI. This CDR3 reads CASSYGYRGGAGELFF. DNA of the CDR3: TGTGCCAGCAGTTACGGTTACCGGGGGGGGGCCGGGGAGCTGTTTTTT.

The chain joins TRBV5-6 to TRBJ1-6; D might be TRBD1 (6 bases). With 5 bases removed from V and 3 bases from J, the gap between germline ends came to 9 bases. This CDR3 is 14 amino acids long. CDR1 and CDR2 from the germline V gene are SGHDT and YYEEEE. The CDR3 is CASSPGDYNSPLHF. In DNA, the CDR3 is TGTGCCAGCAGTCCAGGGGACTATAATTCACCCCTCCACTTT.

The rearrangement links TRBV5-1 to TRBJ1-2, with 7 positions matching TRBD1. CDR3 length: 17 residues. J gave up 0 bases and V 0 bases, and 8 bases lay outside the gene matches. CDR1 and CDR2 from the germline V gene are SGHRS and YFSETQ. The CDR3 sequence is CASSLAGRDRTNYGYTF. Here the CDR3 DNA reads TGCGCCAGCAGCTTGGCGGGGAGGGACAGAACTAACTATGGCTACACCTTC.

This clone is classed as medium-sized. One end of the junction does not line up with germline, which may come from a read error. The chain has TRBV7-9 and TRBJ1-1; a weak D match, TRBD1 (6 bases). The V gene's germline CDR1 is SEHNR and CDR2 FQNEAQ (reference sequence). The CDR3 extends over 13 amino acids. CDR3 in amino acids: CASTLGGRTEAFF. The CDR3, as DNA: TGTGCCAGCACCTTAGGGGGTCGCACTGAAGCTTTCTTT.

The chain couples TRBV30 to TRBJ1-1; D remains unclear. The CDR3 length is 13 residues. The V end lost 2 bases, the J end lost 7 bases, and 14 bases lay between the germline ends. CDR1 and CDR2 from the germline V gene are GTSNPN and SVGIG (reference sequence). CDR3 bases: TGTGCCTGGAGTTCTATCCGGGAAGGTGAAGCTTTCTTT. Encoded protein: CAWSSIREGEAFF.

This clone has just a few counts. V usage is TRBV5-1 and J usage is TRBJ1-1; 7 bases are shared with TRBD1. With V trimmed by 3 bases and J by 6 bases, 8 bases remained unmatched. The germline gives CDR1 SGHRS, CDR2 YFSETQ. The length of the CDR3 is 14 residues. The CDR3 spells CASSSEGATAEAFF. The CDR3 bases are TGCGCCAGCAGCTCGGAGGGGGCGACGGCTGAAGCTTTCTTT.

The CDR3 DNA reads as TGTGCCAGCAGGCTACAGGGGGCGGGAGATACGCAGTATTTT. Protein sequence: CASRLQGAGDTQYF. V gene TRBV27 combines with J gene TRBJ2-3; TRBD1 matches 9 bases. The CDR3 contains 14 residues. V was pared by 6 bases and J by 5 bases, with 6 bases of the junction left unmatched. Germline CDR1 MNHEY, CDR2 SMNVEV (reference sequence).

This chain uses TRBV19 with TRBJ2-3; D ambiguous. The CDR3 is 14 amino acids. Between the trimmed V and J ends, which lost 8 bases and 0 bases, there was a span of 12 bases. The V gene's germline CDR1 is LNHDA and CDR2 SQIVND (reference sequence). The CDR3 DNA sequence: TGTGCCAGTTTAGATCTGTCTAGCACAGATACGCAGTATTTT. This translates into CASLDLSSTDTQYF. The entire variable domain, with the rest obtained from reference TRBV19 and TRBJ2-3, is as follows: DGGITQSPKYLFRKEGQNVTLSCEQNLNHDAMYWYRQDPGQGLRLIYYSQIVNDFQKGDIAEGYSVSREKKESFPLTVTSAQKNPTAFYLCASLDLSSTDTQYFGPGTRLTVL.

This sequence joins TRBV6-1 and TRBJ1-6; D is unresolved. V dropped 2 bases and J dropped 0 bases, with 17 bases sitting between them. The CDR3 length is 19 residues. CDR1 is MNHNS and CDR2 is SASEGT in the germline V gene. CDR3 nucleotides: TGTGCCAGCAGTGAATTAGGGCTTCACAAGAGCTCCTATAATTCACCCCTCCACTTT. This sequence encodes CASSELGLHKSSYNSPLHF.

V usage is TRBV19 and J usage is TRBJ1-3; D remains unclear. Germline CDR1 LNHDA, CDR2 SQIVND (reference sequence). The CDR3 contains 14 residues. Between the trimmed V and J ends, which lost 6 bases and 0 bases, there was a span of 9 bases. CDR3 protein: CASRTQISGNTIYF. In DNA form, the CDR3 reads TGTGCCAGTAGAACACAGATCTCTGGAAACACCATATATTTT.

V and J are TRBV11-2 and TRBJ2-1, with a possible D match to TRBD2 (7 bases). Trimming left V 3 bases short and J 8 bases short, with 23 bases between. Germline loops: CDR1 SGHAT, CDR2 FQNNGV. The CDR3 contains 17 residues. The CDR3 coding sequence is TGTGCCAGCAGCTTTTTCGGCCGGCGGGGGCCCCGGGATGAGCAGTTCTTC. Protein sequence: CASSFFGRRGPRDEQFF. The full variable domain, in which reference TRBV11-2 and TRBJ2-1 provide the parts outside the CDR3, is EAGVAQSPRYKIIEKRQSVAFWCNPISGHATLYWYQQILGQGPKLLIQFQNNGVVDDSQLPKDRFSAERLKGVDSTLKIQPAKLEDSAVYLCASSFFGRRGPRDEQFFGPGTRLTVL.

The chain joins TRBV29-1 to TRBJ1-1; D is uncertain. The CDR3 runs 14 residues. The germline V gene has CDR1 SQVTM and CDR2 ANQGSEA. The V end was cut by 7 bases, the J end by 3 bases, with 18 bases between. The DNA of the CDR3 is TGCAGCGCCTCCCCCCGACTGCGGGACACTGAAGCTTTCTTT. Encoded protein: CSASPRLRDTEAFF.

The rearrangement links TRBV11-2 to TRBJ2-3; 9 bases are shared with TRBD2. The V gene's germline CDR1 is SGHAT and CDR2 FQNNGV. The J segment lost 6 bases and the V segment lost 1 base, leaving 8 bases of the junction unmatched. This CDR3 region has 16 residues. The CDR3 loop is CASSLGLAGLTDTQYF. The CDR3 DNA follows: TGTGCCAGCAGCTTAGGCCTAGCGGGGCTCACGGATACGCAGTATTTT. The whole variable domain, remainder taken from reference TRBV11-2 and TRBJ2-3, is EAGVAQSPRYKIIEKRQSVAFWCNPISGHATLYWYQQILGQGPKLLIQFQNNGVVDDSQLPKDRFSAERLKGVDSTLKIQPAKLEDSAVYLCASSLGLAGLTDTQYFGPGTRLTVL.

This clone was counted a few times. This CDR3 is CASSLVERSYEQYF. The CDR3 DNA sequence: TGTGCCAGCAGCTTGGTAGAGAGGTCCTACGAGCAGTACTTC. The chain combines TRBV5-5 with TRBJ2-7; D uncertain. The germline V gene encodes CDR1 SGHKS and CDR2 YYEKEE (reference sequence). The germline V and J ends were trimmed by 0 bases and 1 base, with 8 bases remaining between them. The CDR3 loop spans 14 amino acids.

The V and J genes are TRBV7-3 and TRBJ2-6; D not certain. The CDR3 contains 18 residues. The V end lost 1 base, the J end lost 0 bases, and 13 bases lay between the germline ends. Germline-derived CDR1 and CDR2 are SGHTA and FQGTGA. The CDR3 DNA follows: TGTGCCAGCAGCTTAAGAGGTCAGGTTTCCTCTGGGGCCAACGTCCTGACTTTC. Encoded protein: CASSLRGQVSSGANVLTF.

In its sample, this clone was seen a few times. The V gene is TRBV10-3, the J gene TRBJ1-4; the match to TRBD1 covers 11 bases. The CDR3 length is 14 residues. Germline loops: CDR1 ENHRY, CDR2 SYGVKD. The V and J ends lost 6 bases and 7 bases, in that order; junction bases with no gene match: 4. The DNA of the CDR3 is TGTGCCATCAGGGGGGACAGGGGGAGTGAAAAACTGTTTTTT. Its protein product is CAIRGDRGSEKLFF.

The chain recombines TRBV5-6 with TRBJ1-2; 8 bases are shared with TRBD1. J lost 4 bases, V lost 4 bases, and 9 bases had no gene match. The CDR3 covers 15 residues. CDR1 SGHDT and CDR2 YYEEEE come from the germline V gene. CDR3 in amino acids: CASSDRGKAGYGYTF. The CDR3 coding sequence is TGTGCCAGCAGCGACAGGGGTAAGGCGGGCTATGGCTACACCTTC.